Sequencing of this T cell receptor (beta chain) was carried out in a study of T cell repertoires in cytomegalovirus infection. Turning to the study itself: CMV epitopes that were recently identified and HLA-C-restricted were used alongside well-studied HLA-B-restricted ones. An indication of both CMV infection and matching HLA type came from public TCR beta signatures. Study-wide points: In two of eight donors, the top clonotype was HLA-C-restricted CMV-specific. Accumulated public TCR beta family frequency recognized individuals carrying CMV together with the relevant HLA.

Notes on this clonotype: The antigen is undetermined.

From the reads, TCRdb called clonotypes with MiXCR, one entry per CDR3 protein. The sample yields roughly 990,000 distinct CDR3 sequences, roughly 30% seen once. The TCR originated in a human donor in good health (CMV status not recorded). Some clones in this sample may be carry-over from other donors' samples. The sample was cultured CD8+ T cells from PBMCs, taken from culture after CMV antigen stimulation.

CDR3 DNA sequence: TGTGCCAGCAGCTTAGGATGGGAACGGGAGCAGTACTTC. Protein sequence: CASSLGWEREQYF. V gene TRBV7-6 combines with J gene TRBJ2-7; no definite D call. Germline V gene lookup returns CDR1 SGHVS and CDR2 FNYEAQ. The CDR3 runs 13 residues. V gave up 1 base and J gave up 7 bases, with 11 bases separating them.